This T cell receptor (beta chain) was captured in a study of blood T cells in healthy people across ages. The CDR3 covers 16 residues. The germline V gene encodes CDR1 LGHNA and CDR2 YSLEER. Trimming removed 0 bases at V and 0 bases at J, with 11 bases between. Per-sample PBMC isolation yielded at least 6.5 million cells. The use of a sample-barcoded 5' primer and a J-beta primer mix characterized a second PCR of roughly 6 to 11 cycles. In TCRdb, the 5' RACE reads were re-called with MiXCR into one record per CDR3 protein. The sample lists about 720,000 distinct CDR3 sequences, around 25% occurring once. This clonotype has a handful of counts. The same specimen was also included in a second study, on T cells of mothers and their children. As that study records: The authors used all extracted RNA for cDNA synthesis, at approximately 1.5 ug per 15 ul. For each mother, over 9.5 million TCR beta CDR3 reads were obtained, and for each child, roughly 2.8 million.

The clonotype was recovered from a boy aged 5 to 17 in good health. Sample: blood. The chain is built from TRBV4-3 and TRBJ1-1; no reliable D call. The CDR3 DNA follows: TGCGCCAGCAGCCAAGAAGTTGACGCGATGAACACTGAAGCTTTCTTT. It specifies CASSQEVDAMNTEAFF.